These 10 T cell receptor beta chains were sequenced from one sample in a study of human T cells and chemical hapten exposure. Time point given: patch test 2, 6 weeks after DPC sensitization. Treatment defined: therapeutic diphenylcyclopropenone sensitization with weekly scalp DPC. TCRdb used MiXCR to reprocess the RACE reads, holding one entry per CDR3 protein. This table holds about 100,000 distinct CDR3 sequences, over 10% found once. Sequencing was performed on whole blood, taken in connection with sensitization to the hapten diphenylcyclopropenone (DPC). These receptor sequences come from a woman between 40 and 50 years old with alopecia areata. Some clones in this sample may be carry-over from other donors' samples.

Comments on this clonotype: This may arise from a read error, as a much more abundant clone is one base away. The gene calls are TRBV24-1 and TRBJ2-7; D possibly corresponds to TRBD1 (5 bases). Germline CDR1 reads KGHDR; CDR2 reads SFDVKD. This CDR3 region has 13 residues. CDR3 sequence reads: CATSRQGTSGQCF. The DNA of the CDR3 is TGTGCCACCAGTAGGCAGGGCACGAGTGGGCAGTGCTTC.

This clonotype has ten or more counts. The J gene is TRBJ2-1, the V gene TRBV5-5; D perhaps matches TRBD1 (5 bases). Trimming pared 4 bases from V and 5 bases from J, leaving 19 bases between. CDR1 is SGHKS and CDR2 is YYEKEE in the germline V gene (reference sequence). The CDR3 totals 16 residues. This CDR3 reads CASSRWGVSRNNEQFF. CDR3 bases: TGTGCCAGCAGCCGCTGGGGCGTCTCGAGAAACAATGAGCAGTTCTTC. The full variable domain, completed using reference TRBV5-5 and TRBJ2-1, is DAGVTQSPTHLIKTRGQQVTLRCSPISGHKSVSWYQQVLGQGPQFIFQYYEKEERGRGNFPDRFSARQFPNYSSELNVNALLLGDSALYLCASSRWGVSRNNEQFFGPGTRLTVL.

This clonotype has more than one count but fewer than ten. This chain joins TRBV4-1 and TRBJ1-2; D may be TRBD1 (5 bases). CDR3 length: 14 amino acids. CDR1 is MGHRA, CDR2 YSYEKL, per germline. V was cut by 1 base and J by 4 bases, with 10 bases left in between. CDR3 in amino acids: CASSQVAGFYGYTF. In nucleotides, the CDR3 is TGCGCCAGCAGCCAAGTGGCAGGGTTCTATGGCTACACCTTC.

V is TRBV28 and J is TRBJ1-4; 8 bases are shared with TRBD1. Germline V CDR1 and CDR2: MDHEN, SYDVKM. V dropped 5 bases and J dropped 7; count of bases not matched to a gene: 9. This CDR3 region has 15 residues. CDR3: CASSVTGGVIEKLFF. As DNA, the CDR3 is TGTGCCAGCAGTGTAACAGGGGGTGTAATTGAAAAACTGTTTTTT.

This clonotype was detected a few times. The V and J genes are TRBV20-1 and TRBJ2-2, with D possibly TRBD2 on 5 matching bases. CDR3 size: 15 residues. CDR1 and CDR2 from the germline V gene are DFQATT and SNEGSKA (reference sequence). Between the trimmed V and J ends, which lost 0 bases and 4 bases, there was a span of 12 bases. CDR3 nucleotides: TGCAGTGCTAGAGAGGGTGGGAGTAGCACCGGGGAGCTGTTTTTT. It encodes CSAREGGSSTGELFF.

V is TRBV6-5 and J is TRBJ1-5; 7 nucleotides match TRBD1. Germline CDR1 MNHEY, CDR2 SVGAGI. After removal of 0 bases from V and 6 bases from J, the junction contained 5 bases not matched to a gene. There are 15 residues in the CDR3. The CDR3 DNA sequence: TGTGCCAGCAGTTACTCGCCAGGGGGAGGTCAGCCCCAGCATTTT. Encoded protein: CASSYSPGGGQPQHF.

This clonotype has a handful of counts. V and J are TRBV3-1 and TRBJ2-4; 8 bases are shared with TRBD2. Germline trimming cut 0 bases from V and 0 bases from J; bases unmatched to any gene: 1. CDR1 is LGHDT, CDR2 YNNKEL, per germline (reference sequence). The CDR3 runs 16 residues. CDR3 in DNA: TGTGCCAGCAGCCAAGAGCTAGCGGGAGCCAAAAACATTCAGTACTTC. Translation gives CASSQELAGAKNIQYF.

This clonotype was recorded at least ten times. This chain uses TRBV18 with TRBJ2-7; D not resolved. The CDR3 has 14 residues. Deletions cut 0 bases from V and 5 bases from J, with 11 bases between. Germline CDR1 is KGHSH and CDR2 is LQKENI. CDR3 nucleotide sequence: TGTGCCAGCTCACCACCGGTCGCGCCTAACGAGCAGTACTTC. Translating gives CASSPPVAPNEQYF.

The chain recombines TRBV27 with TRBJ2-7, with 7 bases identical to TRBD2. The CDR3 has 13 residues. The V and J ends lost 8 bases and 2 bases, in that order; junction bases with no gene match: 6. From germline, CDR1 is MNHEY and CDR2 SMNVEV (reference sequence). The CDR3 loop reads CASGRAGAYEQYF. CDR3 DNA sequence: TGTGCCAGCGGGAGGGCAGGTGCCTACGAGCAGTACTTC.

The chain is built from TRBV7-9 and TRBJ1-1, with TRBD1 as a possible D gene (5 bases). With 3 bases removed from V and 8 bases from J, the gap between germline ends came to 7 bases. The germline V gene encodes CDR1 SEHNR and CDR2 FQNEAQ (reference sequence). The CDR3 runs to 11 residues. The CDR3 DNA sequence: TGTGCCAGCAGCTTGGACATGGAAGCTTTCTTT. Its translation: CASSLDMEAFF.